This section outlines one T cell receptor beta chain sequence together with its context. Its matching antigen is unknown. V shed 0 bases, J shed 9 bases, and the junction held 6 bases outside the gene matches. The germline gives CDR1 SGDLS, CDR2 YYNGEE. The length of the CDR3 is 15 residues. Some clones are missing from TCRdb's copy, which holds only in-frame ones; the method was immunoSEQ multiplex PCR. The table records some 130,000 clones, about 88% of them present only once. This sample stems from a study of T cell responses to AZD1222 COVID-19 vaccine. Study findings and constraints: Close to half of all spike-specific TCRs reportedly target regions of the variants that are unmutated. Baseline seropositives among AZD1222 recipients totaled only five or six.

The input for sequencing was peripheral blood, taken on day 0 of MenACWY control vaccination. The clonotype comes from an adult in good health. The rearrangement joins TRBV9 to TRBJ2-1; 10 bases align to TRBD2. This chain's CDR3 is CASSVGVAGGIEQFF. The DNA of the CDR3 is TGTGCCAGCAGCGTAGGGGTAGCGGGAGGCATTGAGCAGTTCTTC.